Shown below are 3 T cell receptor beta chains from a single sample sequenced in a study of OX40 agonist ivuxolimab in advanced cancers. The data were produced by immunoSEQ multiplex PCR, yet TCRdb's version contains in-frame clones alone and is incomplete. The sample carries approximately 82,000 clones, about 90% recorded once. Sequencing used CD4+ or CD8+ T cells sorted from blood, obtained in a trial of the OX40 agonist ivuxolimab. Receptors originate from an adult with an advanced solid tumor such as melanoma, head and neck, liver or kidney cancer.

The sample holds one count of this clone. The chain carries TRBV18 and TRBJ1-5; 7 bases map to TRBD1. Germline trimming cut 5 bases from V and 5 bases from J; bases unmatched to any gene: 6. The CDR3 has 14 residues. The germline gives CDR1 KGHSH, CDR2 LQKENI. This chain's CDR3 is CASSFSQGDQPQHF. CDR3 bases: TGTGCCAGCTCATTTTCGCAGGGGGATCAGCCCCAGCATTTT.

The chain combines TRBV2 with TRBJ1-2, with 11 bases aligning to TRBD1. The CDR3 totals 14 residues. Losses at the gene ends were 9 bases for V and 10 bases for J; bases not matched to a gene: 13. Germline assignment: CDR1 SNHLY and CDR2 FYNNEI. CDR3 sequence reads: CASGDRGDSVLYTF. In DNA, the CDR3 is TGTGCCAGTGGGGACAGGGGGGATAGCGTCCTCTACACCTTC.

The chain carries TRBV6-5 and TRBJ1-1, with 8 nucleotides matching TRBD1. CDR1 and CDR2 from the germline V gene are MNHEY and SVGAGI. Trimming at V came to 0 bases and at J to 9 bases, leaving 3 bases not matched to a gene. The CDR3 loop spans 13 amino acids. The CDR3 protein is CASSYSSRGQAFF. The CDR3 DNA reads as TGTGCCAGCAGTTACTCTTCCAGGGGGCAAGCTTTCTTT.